The clone carrying this T cell receptor beta chain was counted ten times or more. What it binds is not known. After constant-region reverse-primer amplification, full-length variable regions underwent semi-nested PCR with Nested Universal Primer A. Via MiXCR, TCRdb re-called the 5' RACE reads, giving one row per CDR3 protein. The repertoire has tens of thousands of distinct CDR3 sequences, about 20% of them found once; the top ten carry approximately 3.1%. General study results and limits: Larger-cohort validation covered only one TCR beta V-J rearrangement.

CD4+CD45RO+CD25- cells were isolated as memory CD4+ T cells. Looked up from germline, CDR1 is SGHRS and CDR2 is YFSETQ. Trimming pared 1 base from V and 3 bases from J, leaving 13 bases between. The CDR3 runs 15 residues. Sample: memory CD4+ T cells sorted from a lymph node. Documented subset: memory CD4+ T cells, CD4+CD45RO+CD25-. The rearrangement links TRBV5-1 to TRBJ1-1, with no clear D. The source of this sequence is a female donor with breast cancer. DNA for the CDR3: TGCGCCAGCAGCTTGACCCCTCTTGCGGACACTGAAGCTTTCTTT. It is translated as CASSLTPLADTEAFF. The full variable domain, its missing parts supplied by reference TRBV5-1 and TRBJ1-1, is KAGVTQTPRYLIKTRGQQVTLSCSPISGHRSVSWYQQTPGQGLQFLFEYFSETQRNKGNFPGRFSGRQFSNSRSEMNVSTLELGDSALYLCASSLTPLADTEAFFGQGTRLTVV.